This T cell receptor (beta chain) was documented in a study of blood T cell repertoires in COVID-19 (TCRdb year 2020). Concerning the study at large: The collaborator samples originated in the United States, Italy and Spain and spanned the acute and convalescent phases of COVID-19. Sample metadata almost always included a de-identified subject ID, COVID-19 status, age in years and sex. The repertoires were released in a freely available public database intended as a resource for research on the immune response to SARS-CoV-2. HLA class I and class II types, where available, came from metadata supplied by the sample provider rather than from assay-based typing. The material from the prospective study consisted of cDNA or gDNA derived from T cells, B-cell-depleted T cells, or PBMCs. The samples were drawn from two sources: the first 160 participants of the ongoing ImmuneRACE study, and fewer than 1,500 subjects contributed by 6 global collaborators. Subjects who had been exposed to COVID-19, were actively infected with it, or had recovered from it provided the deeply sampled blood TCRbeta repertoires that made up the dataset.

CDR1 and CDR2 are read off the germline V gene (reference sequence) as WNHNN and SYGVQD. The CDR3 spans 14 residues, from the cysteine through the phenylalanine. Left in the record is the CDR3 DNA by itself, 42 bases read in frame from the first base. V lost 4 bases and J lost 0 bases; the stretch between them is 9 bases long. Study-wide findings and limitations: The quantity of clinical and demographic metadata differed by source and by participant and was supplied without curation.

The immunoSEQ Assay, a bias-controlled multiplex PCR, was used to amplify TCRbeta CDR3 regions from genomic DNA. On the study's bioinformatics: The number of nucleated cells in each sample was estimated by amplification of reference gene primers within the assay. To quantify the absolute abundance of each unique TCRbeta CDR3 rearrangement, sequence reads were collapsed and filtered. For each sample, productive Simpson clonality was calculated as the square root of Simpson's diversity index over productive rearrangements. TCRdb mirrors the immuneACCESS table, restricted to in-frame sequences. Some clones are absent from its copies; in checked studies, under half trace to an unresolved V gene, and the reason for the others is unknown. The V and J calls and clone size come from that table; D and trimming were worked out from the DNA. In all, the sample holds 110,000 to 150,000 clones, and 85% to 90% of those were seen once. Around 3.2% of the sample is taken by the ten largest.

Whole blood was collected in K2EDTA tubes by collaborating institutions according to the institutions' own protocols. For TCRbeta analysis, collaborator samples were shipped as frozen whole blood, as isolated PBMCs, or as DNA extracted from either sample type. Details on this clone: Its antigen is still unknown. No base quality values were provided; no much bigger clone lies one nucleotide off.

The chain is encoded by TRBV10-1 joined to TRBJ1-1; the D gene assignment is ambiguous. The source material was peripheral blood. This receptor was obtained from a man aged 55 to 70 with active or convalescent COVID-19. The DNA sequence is TGCGCCAGCAGTGTTGAGGGTTTGAACACTGAAGCTTTCTTT. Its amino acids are CASSVEGLNTEAFF.